One and the same sample provided the 15 T cell receptor beta chains below, sequenced in a study of identical twins. TCRdb re-analysed the 5' RACE reads in MiXCR, keeping a single row per CDR3 protein. The sample consists of 150,000 or so distinct CDR3 sequences, approximately 3.5% of them appearing once. Sample: memory T cells sorted from blood. These receptor sequences come from a man between 18 and 35 years old in good health.

This clonotype came up a few times. The junction departs from the called germline gene at one end, perhaps through a read error. The V and J genes are TRBV18 and TRBJ2-7; possibly TRBD2 for D (6 bases). There are 13 residues in the CDR3. CDR1 is KGHSH, CDR2 LQKENI, per germline. The CDR3 loop is CASSPDGGLTATF. The CDR3 coding sequence is TGTGCCAGCTCACCAGATGGGGGACTGACAGCGACGTTC.

This clonotype has a count of ten or more. The genes are TRBV11-3 and TRBJ2-7, with D possibly being TRBD1 (5 bases). The CDR3 has 14 amino acids. V lost 3 bases and J 0 bases, leaving 9 bases between the germline ends. Germline values: CDR1 SGHNT, CDR2 YENEEA. In DNA, the CDR3 is TGTGCCAGCAGCTTGTCCAGGGCCTCCTACGAGCAGTACTTC. Its protein product is CASSLSRASYEQYF.

Ten or more counts support this clonotype. The chain carries TRBV11-2 and TRBJ2-7; 9 bases agree with TRBD1. The CDR3 runs to 13 residues. With 6 bases clipped from V and 12 bases from J, the junction kept 12 bases outside the gene matches. Germline CDR1 and CDR2: SGHAT and FQNNGV. CDR3 in DNA: TGTGCCAGCAGTGGGACAGGGTGGTTCGGTGCGTACGTC. Its protein is CASSGTGWFGAYV.

This clonotype was recorded many times. This chain uses TRBV27 with TRBJ2-2, with a possible D match to TRBD2 (6 bases). The germline V gene encodes CDR1 MNHEY and CDR2 SMNVEV (reference sequence). This CDR3 contains 14 residues. Trimming stripped 3 bases from V and 5 bases from J, with 10 bases between. The CDR3 sequence: CASSFTSLTGELFF. DNA for the CDR3: TGTGCCAGCAGTTTCACTAGCCTAACCGGGGAGCTGTTTTTT.

This clonotype was recorded at least ten times. The chain's CDR3 is CSPPTGDYEQYV. In DNA, the CDR3 is TGCAGCCCTCCGACAGGCGATTACGAGCAGTACGTC. The chain employs TRBV29-1 and TRBJ2-7, with D perhaps TRBD1 (6 bases). The CDR3 contains 12 residues. Germline V gives CDR1 SQVTM, CDR2 ANQGSEA. V was shortened by 8 bases and J by 4 bases, with 15 bases between the two germline ends.

This clonotype was found many times. The genes are TRBV20-1 and TRBJ2-5; D unresolved. Per germline, CDR1 DFQATT and CDR2 SNEGSKA (reference sequence). Deletions cut 5 bases from V and 3 bases from J, with 10 bases between. This CDR3 region has 12 residues. CDR3 region: CSAPSGEETQYF. In nucleotides, the CDR3 is TGCAGTGCTCCCTCCGGAGAAGAGACCCAGTACTTC.

There are many counts of this clonotype. This chain links TRBV12-3 or TRBV12-4 with TRBJ2-3, with 11 bases lining up with TRBD2. This CDR3 has 18 residues. Trimming at V came to 6 bases and at J to 0 bases, leaving 11 bases not matched to a gene. The CDR3 protein is CASSQGTSGMASTDTQYF. CDR3 nucleotide sequence: TGTGCCAGCAGCCAAGGGACTAGCGGAATGGCTAGCACAGATACGCAGTATTTT.

This clonotype was seen ten or more times. The chain is built from TRBV3-1 and TRBJ2-4, with TRBD2 matching 9 bases. The V and J ends lost 4 bases and 7 bases, in that order; junction bases with no gene match: 11. The germline CDR1 and CDR2 sequences are LGHDT and YNNKEL (reference sequence). This CDR3 has 16 residues. The chain's CDR3 is CASSLPGLAPWNIQYF. The CDR3 DNA reads as TGTGCCAGCAGCCTTCCGGGACTAGCCCCCTGGAACATTCAGTACTTC.

This clonotype was found many times. The V call is TRBV6-1, the J call TRBJ2-1; 7 bases line up with TRBD2. Germline lookup yields CDR1 MNHNS and CDR2 SASEGT. Trimming cost V 2 bases and J 0 bases; bases outside gene matches: 1. This CDR3 comprises 15 residues. The CDR3 nucleotides read TGTGCCAGCAGTGAAACGGGAGGCTCCTACAATGAGCAGTTCTTC. Its protein is CASSETGGSYNEQFF.

This clonotype was detected many times. The chain is built from TRBV7-9 and TRBJ2-1; D may correspond to TRBD1 or TRBD2 (5 bases each). The CDR3 length is 14 residues. Germline CDR1 and CDR2: SEHNR and FQNEAQ (reference sequence). V lost 6 bases and J lost 6, with 15 bases in between. CDR3 sequence reads: CASSLGDPGNEQFF. CDR3 nucleotides: TGTGCCAGCAGTTTGGGGGACCCCGGCAATGAGCAGTTCTTC.

This clonotype was observed many times. DNA for the CDR3: TGTGCCAGCAGCGTACAGGTTTCAGATACGCAGTATTTT. It translates to CASSVQVSDTQYF. The chain links TRBV9 to TRBJ2-3; D uncertain. Germline V gives CDR1 SGDLS, CDR2 YYNGEE. Trimming cost V 1 base and J 4 bases, with 7 bases left between them. This CDR3 has 13 amino acids.

This clonotype is classed as medium-sized (0.01 to 0.1%). The chain is built from TRBV7-2 and TRBJ2-3; 7 positions agree with TRBD1. CDR3 size: 12 residues. V shed 1 base, J shed 8 bases, and the junction held 0 bases outside the gene matches. Per germline, CDR1 SGHTA and CDR2 FQGNSA. The DNA of the CDR3 is TGTGCCAGCAGCTTAGAGGGGGCTACGCAGTATTTT. Its translation is CASSLEGATQYF.

This clonotype was seen many times. The CDR3 DNA sequence: TGTGCCAGCAGTGGGACAGGGGATGGCAATCAGCCCCAGCATTTT. Protein: CASSGTGDGNQPQHF. This rearrangement joins TRBV6-1 to TRBJ1-5, with TRBD1 matching 9 bases. Germline CDR1 and CDR2: MNHNS and SASEGT. Germline trimming cut 4 bases from V and 2 bases from J; bases unmatched to any gene: 3. The CDR3 contains 15 residues.

This clonotype was seen repeatedly, ten times or more. The gene calls are TRBV21-1 and TRBJ2-3; TRBD1, as called in the table, went unchecked against the DNA. TRBV21-1 is described as a pseudogene. This CDR3 has 18 residues. Here the CDR3 DNA reads TGTGCCAGCAGCAAAGGAGGTGGCGACAGGGGCGCTCCAGATACGCAGTATTTT. Amino acids: CASSKGGGDRGAPDTQYF.

This clonotype showed up many times. This chain uses TRBV27 with TRBJ2-5; 10 positions agree with TRBD1. Unmatched junction bases numbered 14, after V lost 3 bases and J lost 4 bases. Germline CDR1 is MNHEY and CDR2 is SMNVEV (reference sequence). This CDR3 is built from 18 residues. The CDR3 nucleotides are TGTGCCAGCAGTTTGGCGGACAGGGGGATAAGCAGGAGAGAGACCCAGTACTTC. It specifies CASSLADRGISRRETQYF.